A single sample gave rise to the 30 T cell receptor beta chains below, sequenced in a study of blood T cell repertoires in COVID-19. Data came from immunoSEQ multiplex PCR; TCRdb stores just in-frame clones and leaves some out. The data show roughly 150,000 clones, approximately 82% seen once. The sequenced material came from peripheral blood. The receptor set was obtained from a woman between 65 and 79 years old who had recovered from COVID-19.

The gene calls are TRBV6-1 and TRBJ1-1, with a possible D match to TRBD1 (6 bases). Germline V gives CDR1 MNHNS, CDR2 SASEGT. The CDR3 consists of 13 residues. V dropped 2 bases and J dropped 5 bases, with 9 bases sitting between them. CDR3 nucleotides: TGTGCCAGCAGTGAAACAGGGCGTACTGAAGCTTTCTTT. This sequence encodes CASSETGRTEAFF.

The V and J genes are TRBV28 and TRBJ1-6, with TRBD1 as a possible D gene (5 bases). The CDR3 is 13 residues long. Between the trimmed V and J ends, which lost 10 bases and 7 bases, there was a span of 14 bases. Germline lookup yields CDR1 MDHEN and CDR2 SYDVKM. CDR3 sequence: CATAWGPNSPLHF. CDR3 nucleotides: TGTGCCACCGCCTGGGGCCCCAATTCACCCCTCCACTTT.

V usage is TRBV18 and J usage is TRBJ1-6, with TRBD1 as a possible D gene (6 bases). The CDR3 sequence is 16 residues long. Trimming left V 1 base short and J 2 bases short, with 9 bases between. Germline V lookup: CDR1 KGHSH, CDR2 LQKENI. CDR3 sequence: CASSPRQGTYNSPLHF. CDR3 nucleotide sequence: TGTGCCAGCTCACCACGTCAGGGGACCTATAATTCACCCCTCCACTTT.

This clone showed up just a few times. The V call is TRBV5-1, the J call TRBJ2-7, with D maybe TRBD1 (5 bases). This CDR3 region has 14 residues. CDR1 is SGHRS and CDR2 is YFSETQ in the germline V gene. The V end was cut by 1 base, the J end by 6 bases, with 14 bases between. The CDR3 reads CASSLPDMLGEQYF. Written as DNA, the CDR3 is TGCGCCAGCAGCTTGCCGGACATGCTGGGCGAGCAGTACTTC.

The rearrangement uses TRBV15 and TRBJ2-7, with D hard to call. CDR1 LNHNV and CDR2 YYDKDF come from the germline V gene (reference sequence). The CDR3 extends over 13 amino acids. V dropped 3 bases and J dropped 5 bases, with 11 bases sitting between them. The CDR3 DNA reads TGTGCCACCAGCAGTTGGGCACTCGACGAGCAGTACTTC. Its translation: CATSSWALDEQYF.

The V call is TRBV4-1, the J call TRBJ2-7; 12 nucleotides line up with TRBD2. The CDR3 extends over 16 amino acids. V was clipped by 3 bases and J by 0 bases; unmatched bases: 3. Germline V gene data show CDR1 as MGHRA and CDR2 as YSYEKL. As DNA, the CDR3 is TGCGCCAGCAGCCACGTACTAGCGGGAGGCTCCTACGAGCAGTACTTC. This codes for CASSHVLAGGSYEQYF.

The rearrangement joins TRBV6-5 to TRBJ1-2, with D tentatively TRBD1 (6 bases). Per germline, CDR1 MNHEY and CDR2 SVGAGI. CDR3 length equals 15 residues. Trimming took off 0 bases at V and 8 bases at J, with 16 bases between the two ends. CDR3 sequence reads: CASSYSHRVDLGYTF. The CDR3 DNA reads TGTGCCAGCAGTTACTCTCACAGGGTGGATTTGGGCTACACCTTC.

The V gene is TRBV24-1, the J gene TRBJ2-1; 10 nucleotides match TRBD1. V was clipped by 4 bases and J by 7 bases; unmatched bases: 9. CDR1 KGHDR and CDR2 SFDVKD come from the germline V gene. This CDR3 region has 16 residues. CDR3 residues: CATSDIGTGDPNEQFF. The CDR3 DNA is TGTGCCACCAGTGACATAGGGACAGGGGACCCTAATGAGCAGTTCTTC.

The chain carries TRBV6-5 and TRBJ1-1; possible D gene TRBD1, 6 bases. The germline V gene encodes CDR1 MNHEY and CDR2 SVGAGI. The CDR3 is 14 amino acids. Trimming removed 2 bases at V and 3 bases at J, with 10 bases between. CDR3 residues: CASSYGPGDTEAFF. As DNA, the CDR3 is TGTGCCAGCAGTTACGGCCCAGGGGACACTGAAGCTTTCTTT.

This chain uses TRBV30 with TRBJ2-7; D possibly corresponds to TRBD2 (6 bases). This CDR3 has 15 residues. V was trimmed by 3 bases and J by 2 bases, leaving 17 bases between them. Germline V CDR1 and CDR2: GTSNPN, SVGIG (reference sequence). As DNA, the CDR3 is TGTGCCTGGAGCCAACCGGGACTGGCGACCTACGAGCAGTACTTC. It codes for CAWSQPGLATYEQYF.

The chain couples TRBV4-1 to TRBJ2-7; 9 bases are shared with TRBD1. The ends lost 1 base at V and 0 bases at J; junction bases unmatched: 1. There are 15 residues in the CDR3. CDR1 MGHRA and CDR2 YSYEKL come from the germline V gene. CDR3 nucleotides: TGCGCCAGCAGCCAAGGGACAGGGGCCTCCTACGAGCAGTACTTC. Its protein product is CASSQGTGASYEQYF.

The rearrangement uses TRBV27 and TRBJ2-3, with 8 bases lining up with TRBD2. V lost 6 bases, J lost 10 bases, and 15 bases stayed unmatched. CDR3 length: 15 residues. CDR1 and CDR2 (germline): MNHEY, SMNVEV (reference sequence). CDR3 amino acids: CASSWGNSGAQSQYF. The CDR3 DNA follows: TGTGCCAGCAGCTGGGGAAATAGCGGGGCCCAATCGCAGTATTTT.

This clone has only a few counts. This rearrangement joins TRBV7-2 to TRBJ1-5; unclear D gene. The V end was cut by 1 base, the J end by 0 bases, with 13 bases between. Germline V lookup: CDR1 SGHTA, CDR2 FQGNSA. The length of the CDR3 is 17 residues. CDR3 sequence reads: CASSLGAPRGSNQPQHF. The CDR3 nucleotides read TGTGCCAGCAGCTTAGGAGCTCCCCGGGGTAGCAATCAGCCCCAGCATTTT.

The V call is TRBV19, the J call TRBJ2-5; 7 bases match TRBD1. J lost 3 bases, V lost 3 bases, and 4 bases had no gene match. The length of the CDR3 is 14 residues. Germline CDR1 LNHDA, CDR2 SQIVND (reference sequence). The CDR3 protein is CASSIYRGKETQYF. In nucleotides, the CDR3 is TGTGCCAGTAGTATCTACAGGGGTAAAGAGACCCAGTACTTC.

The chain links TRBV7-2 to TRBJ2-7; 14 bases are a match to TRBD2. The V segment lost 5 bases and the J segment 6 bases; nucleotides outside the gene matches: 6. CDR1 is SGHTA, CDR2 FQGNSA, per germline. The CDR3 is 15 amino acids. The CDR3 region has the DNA TGTGCCAGCAGCACACGACTAGCGGGAGGGGCCGAGCAGTACTTC. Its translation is CASSTRLAGGAEQYF. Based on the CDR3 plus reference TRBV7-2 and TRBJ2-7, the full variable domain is GAGVSQSPSNKVTEKGKDVELRCDPISGHTALYWYRQSLGQGLEFLIYFQGNSAPDKSGLPSDRFSAERTGGSVSTLTIQRTQQEDSAVYLCASSTRLAGGAEQYFGPGTRLTVT.

Written as DNA, the CDR3 is TGTGCCAGCAGCGTAGGCCCTGGGACTAGCGGGAGGGGCACCGGGGAGCTGTTTTTT. Translated, it gives CASSVGPGTSGRGTGELFF. The chain has TRBV9 and TRBJ2-2, with TRBD2 identical over 16 bases. Losses at the gene ends were 0 bases for V and 4 bases for J; bases not matched to a gene: 6. The CDR3 is made up of 19 amino acids. Germline V gives CDR1 SGDLS, CDR2 YYNGEE. Filled out from reference TRBV9 and TRBJ2-2, the complete variable domain reads DSGVTQTPKHLITATGQRVTLRCSPRSGDLSVYWYQQSLDQGLQFLIQYYNGEERAKGNILERFSAQQFPDLHSELNLSSLELGDSALYFCASSVGPGTSGRGTGELFFGEGSRLTVL.

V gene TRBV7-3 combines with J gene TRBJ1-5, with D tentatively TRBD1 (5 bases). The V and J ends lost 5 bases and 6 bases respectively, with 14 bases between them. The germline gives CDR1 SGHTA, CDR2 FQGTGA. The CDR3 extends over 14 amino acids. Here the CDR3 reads CASSPREAVQPQHF. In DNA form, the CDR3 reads TGTGCCAGCAGCCCCAGGGAGGCCGTTCAGCCCCAGCATTTT.

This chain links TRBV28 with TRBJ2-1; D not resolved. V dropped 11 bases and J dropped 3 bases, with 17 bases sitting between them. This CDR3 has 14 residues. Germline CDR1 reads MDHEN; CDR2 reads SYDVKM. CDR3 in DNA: TGTGCCGCCAGTGGGCAGCTATTCTACAATGAGCAGTTCTTC. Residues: CAASGQLFYNEQFF.

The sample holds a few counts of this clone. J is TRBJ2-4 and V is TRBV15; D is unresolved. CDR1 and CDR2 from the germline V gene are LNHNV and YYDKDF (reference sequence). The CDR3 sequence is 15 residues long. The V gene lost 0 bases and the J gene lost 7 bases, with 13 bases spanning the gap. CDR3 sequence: CATSRDPFLENIQYF. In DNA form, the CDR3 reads TGTGCCACCAGCAGAGATCCCTTCCTGGAGAACATTCAGTACTTC.

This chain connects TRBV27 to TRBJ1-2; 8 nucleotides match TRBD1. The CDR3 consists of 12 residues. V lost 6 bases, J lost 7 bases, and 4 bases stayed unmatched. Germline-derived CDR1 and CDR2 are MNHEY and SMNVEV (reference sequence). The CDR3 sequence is CASRQGALGYTF. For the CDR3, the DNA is TGTGCCAGCAGGCAGGGGGCACTTGGCTACACCTTC.

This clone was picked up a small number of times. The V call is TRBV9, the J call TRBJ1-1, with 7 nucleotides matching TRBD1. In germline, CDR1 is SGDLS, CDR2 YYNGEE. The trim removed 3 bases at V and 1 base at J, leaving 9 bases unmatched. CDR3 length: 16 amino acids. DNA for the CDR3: TGTGCCAGCAGCGCCCGAACCCGGACAGGGAACACTGAAGCTTTCTTT. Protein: CASSARTRTGNTEAFF. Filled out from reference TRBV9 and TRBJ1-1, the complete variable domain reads DSGVTQTPKHLITATGQRVTLRCSPRSGDLSVYWYQQSLDQGLQFLIQYYNGEERAKGNILERFSAQQFPDLHSELNLSSLELGDSALYFCASSARTRTGNTEAFFGQGTRLTVV.

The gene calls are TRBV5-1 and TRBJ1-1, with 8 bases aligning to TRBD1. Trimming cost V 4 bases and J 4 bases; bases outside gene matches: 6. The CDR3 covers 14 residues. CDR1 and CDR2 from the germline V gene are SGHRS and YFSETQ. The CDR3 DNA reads TGCGCCAGCAGCCCCAGGGGGCGCGTCACTGAAGCTTTCTTT. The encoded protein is CASSPRGRVTEAFF.

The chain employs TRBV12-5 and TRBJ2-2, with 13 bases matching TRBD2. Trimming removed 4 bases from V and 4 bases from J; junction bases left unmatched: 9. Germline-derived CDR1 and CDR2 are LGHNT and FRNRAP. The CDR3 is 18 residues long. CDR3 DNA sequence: TGTGCTAGTGGTTCCAGGACTAGCGGGAGCTGGAGCACCGGGGAGCTGTTTTTT. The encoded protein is CASGSRTSGSWSTGELFF.

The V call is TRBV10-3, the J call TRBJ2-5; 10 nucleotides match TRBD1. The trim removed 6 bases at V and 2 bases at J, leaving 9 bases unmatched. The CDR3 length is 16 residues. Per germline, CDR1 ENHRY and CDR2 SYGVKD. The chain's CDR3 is CAIRSGTGDKQETQYF. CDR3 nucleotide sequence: TGTGCCATCAGGTCCGGGACAGGGGACAAACAAGAGACCCAGTACTTC.

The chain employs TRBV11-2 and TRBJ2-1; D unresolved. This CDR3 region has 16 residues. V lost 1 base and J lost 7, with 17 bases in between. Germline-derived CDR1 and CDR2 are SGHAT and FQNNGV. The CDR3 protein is CASSLVRGGFMNEQFF. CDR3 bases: TGTGCCAGCAGCTTAGTCCGTGGCGGCTTTATGAATGAGCAGTTCTTC.

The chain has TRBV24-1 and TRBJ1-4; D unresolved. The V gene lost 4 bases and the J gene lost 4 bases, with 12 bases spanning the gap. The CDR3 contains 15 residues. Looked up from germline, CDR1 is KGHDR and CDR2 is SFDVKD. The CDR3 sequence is CATSDWRVGNEKLFF. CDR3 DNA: TGTGCCACCAGTGACTGGAGGGTCGGTAATGAAAAACTGTTTTTT.

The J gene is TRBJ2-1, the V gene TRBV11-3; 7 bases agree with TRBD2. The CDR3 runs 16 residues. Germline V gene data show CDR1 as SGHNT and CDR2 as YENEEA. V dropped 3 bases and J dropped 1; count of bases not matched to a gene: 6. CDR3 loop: CASSLGGSLSYNEQFF. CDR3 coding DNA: TGTGCCAGCAGCTTGGGCGGGAGTCTATCCTACAATGAGCAGTTCTTC. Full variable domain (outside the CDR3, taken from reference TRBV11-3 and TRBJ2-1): EAGVVQSPRYKIIEKKQPVAFWCNPISGHNTLYWYLQNLGQGPELLIRYENEEAVDDSQLPKDRFSAERLKGVDSTLKIQPAELGDSAVYLCASSLGGSLSYNEQFFGPGTRLTVL.

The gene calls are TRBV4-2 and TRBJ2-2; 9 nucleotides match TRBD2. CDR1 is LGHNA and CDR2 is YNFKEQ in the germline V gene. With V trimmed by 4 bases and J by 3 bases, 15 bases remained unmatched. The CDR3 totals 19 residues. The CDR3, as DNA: TGTGCCAGCAGCCCCGATCCCGTCGGAGCGGGAGGTTACACCGGGGAGCTGTTTTTT. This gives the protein CASSPDPVGAGGYTGELFF.

Written as DNA, the CDR3 is TGTGCCGCCAGGGACACCATGAACGATGGCTACACCTTC. Translation: CAARDTMNDGYTF. The gene calls are TRBV6-5 and TRBJ1-2, with D possibly TRBD1 on 6 matching bases. The V gene lost 11 bases and the J gene lost 6 bases, with 19 bases spanning the gap. Per the germline V gene, CDR1 is MNHEY and CDR2 is SVGAGI. The CDR3 has 13 amino acids.

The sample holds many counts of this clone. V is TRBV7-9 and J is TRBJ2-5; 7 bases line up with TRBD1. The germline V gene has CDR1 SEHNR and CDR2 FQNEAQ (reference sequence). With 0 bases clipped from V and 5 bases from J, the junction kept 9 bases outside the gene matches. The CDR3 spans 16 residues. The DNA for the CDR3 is TGTGCCAGCAGCTTAGCCCTGACAGGGTTCGGCGAGACCCAGTACTTC. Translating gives CASSLALTGFGETQYF.